Listed here is a single T cell receptor beta chain. Its antigen is as yet unknown. The data stem from a study of shared clonotypes between healthy human individuals. Study-wide points: Represented diversity, genetic and exposure-history alike, was limited by few donors. All-four-donor shared clonotypes had higher generation probabilities than non-shared clonotypes did.

Genomic DNA per cell subset filled all wells of several immunoSEQ plates. Repertoires were generated with immunoSEQ multiplex PCR, while TCRdb's copy carries only in-frame clones and drops some. The sample lists roughly 1,600,000 clones; 98% to 99% were seen once. The CDR3 covers 16 residues. V lost 4 bases and J 5 bases, leaving 20 bases between the germline ends. The germline CDR1 and CDR2 sequences are LNHDA and SQIVND (reference sequence). All donors were Caucasian adults living in Nashville, Tennessee. The sequencing input was naive CD4+ T cells sorted from blood. The subset: CD45RA+ positively selected. V and J are TRBV19 and TRBJ2-5, with D tentatively TRBD1 (6 bases). This clonotype was obtained from a man aged 25 to 45 in good health. The CDR3 DNA follows: TGTGCCAGTAGTACCAAAACAACGTGGACAGAGGAGACCCAGTACTTC. Protein: CASSTKTTWTEETQYF.